This record covers a single T cell receptor (beta chain). What it recognizes is unknown. Excluded were patients having autoimmune disease history or systemic immunosuppression. These data are taken from a study of OX40 agonist ivuxolimab in advanced cancers. Study information: Partial response was recorded in three patients: one hepatocellular carcinoma and two cutaneous melanoma cases.

Study-wide results and caveats: At 0.1 to 3.0 mg/kg, CD4+ and CD8+ blood T cells expanded clonally by week 6. Expanded clones were, on average, more numerous in CD8+ T cells than in CD4+.

Generated by immunoSEQ multiplex PCR, the TCRdb table keeps only in-frame clones and is missing some. In the table there are 100,000 to 140,000 clones, 80% to 95% of which are singletons. Trimming stripped 1 base from V and 3 bases from J, with 10 bases between. The CDR3 extends over 15 amino acids. The V gene's germline CDR1 is SGHRS and CDR2 YFSETQ. V usage is TRBV5-1 and J usage is TRBJ1-4, with no clear D. The sample consisted of CD4+ or CD8+ T cells sorted from blood, taken in a trial of the OX40 agonist ivuxolimab. The clonotype was recovered from an adult with an advanced solid tumor such as melanoma, head and neck, liver or kidney cancer. CDR3 residues: CASSLSGSSNEKLFF. For the CDR3, the DNA is TGCGCCAGCAGCTTGAGTGGCAGCTCTAATGAAAAACTGTTTTTT.